This T cell receptor beta chain originates from a study of T cell changes during pregnancy in multiple sclerosis. Assay: immunoSEQ multiplex PCR; the TCRdb copy retains only in-frame clones and omits some. The table lists 30,000 to 40,000 clones, almost 90% of them singletons, with over 0.45% in the top ten. CDR3 length equals 14 residues. The V and J ends lost 5 bases and 10 bases respectively, with 18 bases between them. Germline V gene data show CDR1 as SGHTA and CDR2 as FQGTGA. V gene TRBV7-3 combines with J gene TRBJ2-1; no reliable D call. The clonotype comes from a female donor with multiple sclerosis, enrolled in a pregnancy study. The specimen was CD4+ T cells from peripheral blood mononuclear cells, collected in the second trimester of pregnancy. The chain's CDR3 is CASSRTRLEREQFF. The DNA of the CDR3 is TGTGCCAGCAGCCGCACCCGACTGGAAAGGGAGCAGTTCTTC.